These T cell receptor beta chains were read from a single sample in a study of CD8 T cells in ankylosing spondylitis. Via MiXCR, TCRdb re-called the 5' RACE reads, giving one row per CDR3 protein. The sample lists 150,000 to 200,000 distinct CDR3 sequences; 13% were seen once. Sequenced sample: blood, either unsorted or a sorted T cell fraction (not recorded which). The receptors were sampled from a female donor with ankylosing spondylitis or in good health (not recorded which). CDR3s include the opening cysteine and the closing phenylalanine or tryptophan. Fields, in order: J gene, V gene, D gene, clone size, CDR3 protein, CDR3 DNA. A D gene is named only where the DNA matches it firmly. Not every row has a clone size; where given, it reads once, few, many or a size class.

>TRBJ2-6|TRBV6-4|.|few
CASSDVAGNGANVLTF
TGTGCCAGCAGTGACGTTGCTGGCAATGGGGCCAACGTCCTGACTTTC
>TRBJ2-1|TRBV5-1|.|many
CASSLTLARNEQFF
TGCGCCAGCAGCTTGACGCTAGCCCGAAATGAGCAGTTCTTC
>TRBJ1-2|TRBV7-2|.|many
CASSSNPNYGYTF
TGTGCCAGCAGCTCCAATCCTAACTATGGCTACACCTTC
>TRBJ2-3|TRBV20-1|TRBD2|.
CSASVAAGGLEDTQYF
TGCAGTGCTAGTGTTGCGGCGGGAGGGCTGGAAGATACGCAGTATTTT
>TRBJ2-7|TRBV27|TRBD1|many
CATKTSGTGGYYEQYF
TGTGCCACCAAGACCTCCGGGACAGGGGGTTACTACGAGCAGTACTTC
>TRBJ1-1|TRBV11-2|TRBD1|.
CASSPATGAPRRNTEAFF
TGTGCCAGCAGCCCGGCGACAGGGGCACCTAGGCGGAACACTGAAGCTTTCTTT
>TRBJ2-4|TRBV6-2/TRBV6-3|TRBD2|.
CASSYHSGSSTIAKNIQYF
TGTGCCAGCAGTTACCATAGCGGGAGTTCAACAATAGCCAAAAACATTCAGTACTTC
>TRBJ1-1|TRBV7-2|.|.
CASSFQVSRGTEDFF
TGTGCCAGCAGCTTCCAGGTGAGCCGGGGAACTGAAGATTTCTTT
>TRBJ1-6|TRBV7-2|.|once
CASSSSPAYNSPLHF
TGTGCCAGCAGCTCTTCCCCAGCCTATAATTCACCCCTCCACTTT
>TRBJ1-2|TRBV10-3|.|many
CAISEGQPDGYTF
TGTGCCATCAGTGAGGGACAACCGGATGGCTACACCTTC
>TRBJ1-2|TRBV12-3/TRBV12-4|TRBD1|few
CASTWDSNYGYTF
TGTGCCAGCACCTGGGACAGCAACTATGGCTACACCTTC
>TRBJ1-5|TRBV7-2|.|once
CASSFWTDAGPQHF
TGTGCCAGCAGCTTTTGGACAGACGCAGGGCCCCAGCATTTT
>TRBJ2-1|TRBV28|TRBD2|.
CASVSGGYFEQFF
TGTGCCAGCGTGTCGGGAGGCTACTTTGAGCAGTTCTTC
>TRBJ1-6|TRBV19|.|few
CASSIRGARERSPLHF
TGTGCCAGTAGTATTCGGGGGGCCAGAGAGCGCTCACCCCTCCACTTT
>TRBJ1-2|TRBV27|.|.
CASRWGNYGYTF
TGTGCCAGCAGGTGGGGAAACTATGGCTACACCTTC
>TRBJ1-5|TRBV5-4|.|many
CASSFGSNQPQHF
TGTGCCAGCAGCTTCGGTAGCAATCAGCCCCAGCATTTT
>TRBJ2-3|TRBV27|.|few
CASSFRDSRADTQYF
TGTGCCAGCAGTTTTAGAGACAGCAGGGCAGATACGCAGTATTTT
>TRBJ1-3|TRBV12-3/TRBV12-4|.|few
CASSFWDGKNTIYF
TGTGCCAGCAGTTTCTGGGACGGGAAGAACACCATATATTTT
>TRBJ1-2|TRBV29-1|TRBD1|many
CSVRPGTGEGYTF
TGCAGCGTTCGTCCCGGGACAGGGGAGGGCTACACCTTC
>TRBJ1-2|TRBV2|.|many
CASRAPGQANYGYTF
TGTGCCAGCAGAGCCCCGGGACAAGCTAACTATGGCTACACCTTC
>TRBJ2-5|TRBV18|TRBD2|few
CASSPRAAGSVAETQYF
TGTGCCAGCTCACCAAGGGCAGCGGGAAGCGTAGCAGAGACCCAGTACTTC
>TRBJ2-2|TRBV12-3/TRBV12-4|.|many
CASARTVNTGELFF
TGTGCCAGCGCTCGGACAGTTAACACCGGGGAGCTGTTTTTT
>TRBJ2-5|TRBV5-5|.|many
CASSPFRGPEETQYF
TGTGCCAGCAGCCCCTTTCGTGGGCCGGAAGAGACCCAGTACTTC
>TRBJ2-1|TRBV5-6|.|many
CASSLVDEQFF
TGTGCCAGCAGCTTGGTTGATGAGCAGTTCTTC
>TRBJ2-1|TRBV12-3/TRBV12-4|.|few
CASSFIGTLNNEQFF
TGTGCCAGCAGTTTTATTGGGACTCTCAACAATGAGCAGTTCTTC
>TRBJ1-1|TRBV11-2|.|many
CASSLVRGRLNTEAFF
TGTGCCAGCAGCTTAGTTAGGGGACGGTTGAACACTGAAGCTTTCTTT